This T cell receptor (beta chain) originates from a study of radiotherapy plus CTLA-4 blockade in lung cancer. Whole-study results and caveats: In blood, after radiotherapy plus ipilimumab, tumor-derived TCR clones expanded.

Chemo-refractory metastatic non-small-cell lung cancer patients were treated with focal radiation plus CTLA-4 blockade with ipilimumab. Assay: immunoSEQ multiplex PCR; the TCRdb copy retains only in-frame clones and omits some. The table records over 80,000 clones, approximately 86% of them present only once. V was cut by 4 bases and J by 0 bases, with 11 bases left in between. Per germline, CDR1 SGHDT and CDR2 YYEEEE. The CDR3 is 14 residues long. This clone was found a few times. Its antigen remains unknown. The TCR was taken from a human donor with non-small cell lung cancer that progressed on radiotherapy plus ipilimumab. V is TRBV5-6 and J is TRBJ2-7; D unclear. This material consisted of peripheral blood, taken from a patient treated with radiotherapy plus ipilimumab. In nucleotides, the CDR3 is TGTGCCAGCAGCCGGAGACCGGGCTCCTACGAGCAGTACTTC. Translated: CASSRRPGSYEQYF.